The 8 T cell receptor beta chains given below trace back to one sample, sequenced in a study of blood T cell repertoires in COVID-19. This table comes from immunoSEQ multiplex PCR, and its TCRdb copy is limited to in-frame clones, with some not included. The sample lists some 300,000 clones, around 88% occurring once. The specimen was peripheral blood. These receptors all stem from a woman between 25 and 40 years old who had recovered from COVID-19.

The table lists this clone with a few counts. In DNA, the CDR3 is TGTGCCAGCAGCCCAGGGGTCGGCTACACCTTC. Translation gives CASSPGVGYTF. This chain connects TRBV7-8 to TRBJ1-2; possible D gene TRBD1, 6 bases. Trimming cost V 5 bases and J 8 bases, with 9 bases left between them. Germline loops: CDR1 SGHVS, CDR2 FQNEAQ. The CDR3 contains 11 residues.

This chain connects TRBV29-1 to TRBJ2-3; tentatively, D is TRBD2 (6 bases). The CDR3 has 14 residues. Trimming shortened V by 5 bases and J by 6 bases, and 18 bases separated the two germline ends. Germline V CDR1 and CDR2: SQVTM, ANQGSEA. CDR3 sequence (DNA): TGCAGCGTTCAACCGGGACTTAAGGGCGATACGCAGTATTTT. Its translation: CSVQPGLKGDTQYF.

The chain uses TRBV27 and TRBJ2-5; TRBD2 matches at 14 bases. With 6 bases clipped from V and 5 bases from J, the junction kept 5 bases outside the gene matches. Per the germline V gene, CDR1 is MNHEY and CDR2 is SMNVEV (reference sequence). The CDR3 is made up of 15 amino acids. The CDR3 reads CASRGLAGAEETQYF. Here the CDR3 DNA reads TGTGCCAGCAGGGGACTAGCGGGGGCCGAGGAGACCCAGTACTTC.

V gene TRBV18 combines with J gene TRBJ1-3; no firm D call. Germline CDR1 and CDR2: KGHSH and LQKENI. This CDR3 has 17 residues. Between the trimmed V and J ends, which lost 6 bases and 0 bases, there was a span of 18 bases. CDR3 sequence reads: CASSEIRLQLSGNTIYF. In DNA, the CDR3 is TGTGCCAGCTCCGAGATCCGCCTACAGCTCTCTGGAAACACCATATATTTT.

The rearrangement links TRBV6-5 to TRBJ1-2, with TRBD1 matching 11 bases. Germline V gives CDR1 MNHEY, CDR2 SVGAGI. V trimming: 2 bases; J trimming: 1 base; junction bases outside the gene matches: 0. CDR3 length: 15 residues. In nucleotides, the CDR3 is TGTGCCAGCAGTTACGGGACAGGGGGTAACTATGGCTACACCTTC. It is translated as CASSYGTGGNYGYTF.

This rearrangement joins TRBV4-2 to TRBJ2-2; 10 bases agree with TRBD2. Germline V gene data show CDR1 as LGHNA and CDR2 as YNFKEQ. The length of the CDR3 is 17 residues. V lost 1 base and J lost 7; bases outside the gene matches: 9. The chain's CDR3 is CASSQAQAGGPVGELFF. The CDR3 bases are TGTGCCAGCAGCCAAGCCCAAGCGGGGGGGCCTGTCGGGGAGCTGTTTTTT.

V usage is TRBV7-9 and J usage is TRBJ1-4, with TRBD1 matching over 8 bases. Germline V gene lookup returns CDR1 SEHNR and CDR2 FQNEAQ (reference sequence). This CDR3 is built from 13 residues. The J segment lost 10 bases and the V segment lost 3 bases, leaving 4 bases of the junction unmatched. DNA for the CDR3: TGTGCCAGCAGCTTGACAGGGGACGGAAAACTGTTTTTT. It encodes CASSLTGDGKLFF.

The genes are TRBV28 and TRBJ1-5; 7 nucleotides line up with TRBD1. This CDR3 comprises 15 residues. From germline, CDR1 is MDHEN and CDR2 SYDVKM. With V trimmed by 6 bases and J by 8 bases, 13 bases remained unmatched. The CDR3 DNA is TGTGCCAGCAGCACTCGATACAGGGGCTATGAGCCCCAGCATTTT. Residues: CASSTRYRGYEPQHF. The entire variable domain, with the rest obtained from reference TRBV28 and TRBJ1-5, is as follows: DVKVTQSSRYLVKRTGEKVFLECVQDMDHENMFWYRQDPGLGLRLIYFSYDVKMKEKGDIPEGYSVSREKKERFSLILESASTNQTSMYLCASSTRYRGYEPQHFGDGTRLSIL.